These 21 T cell receptor beta chains share one sample of origin, sequenced in a study of shared clonotypes between healthy human individuals. Measured with immunoSEQ multiplex PCR; TCRdb has only the in-frame clones, and not every one. This sample yields about 2.4 million clones, of which 93% are seen a single time; 0.36% belongs to the top ten. Sequenced input: naive CD4+ T cells from PBMCs. The subset here: CD45RA+ positively selected. All receptors derive from a man between 18 and 35 years old in good health. Some clones in this sample may be carry-over from other donors' samples.

This chain joins TRBV7-2 and TRBJ2-1, with D possibly matching TRBD2 (6 bases). From germline, CDR1 is SGHTA and CDR2 FQGNSA. The CDR3 covers 12 residues. V lost 8 bases and J 11 bases, leaving 16 bases between the germline ends. The CDR3 sequence: CASSLTAGKQFF. CDR3 in DNA: TGTGCCAGCTCCCTGACAGCGGGCAAGCAGTTCTTC. Looking up the rest from reference TRBV7-2 and TRBJ2-1 gives the full variable domain: GAGVSQSPSNKVTEKGKDVELRCDPISGHTALYWYRQSLGQGLEFLIYFQGNSAPDKSGLPSDRFSAERTGGSVSTLTIQRTQQEDSAVYLCASSLTAGKQFFGPGTRLTVL.

The chain combines TRBV5-4 with TRBJ2-6; D is unclear. Deletions cut 0 bases from V and 0 bases from J, with 4 bases between. This CDR3 contains 15 residues. CDR1 is SGHNT, CDR2 YYREEE, per germline (reference sequence). CDR3 nucleotides: TGTGCCAGCAGCTTGGACGGCTCTGGGGCCAACGTCCTGACTTTC. Amino acid sequence: CASSLDGSGANVLTF.

The J gene is TRBJ2-7, the V gene TRBV4-1; D is undetermined. The CDR3 is 14 amino acids. Per the germline V gene, CDR1 is MGHRA and CDR2 is YSYEKL. Trimming took off 5 bases at V and 3 bases at J, with 14 bases between the two ends. The CDR3 nucleotides read TGCGCCAGCAGCGATAACAAGTCCGGCTACGAGCAGTACTTC. As protein: CASSDNKSGYEQYF.

The chain combines TRBV6-6 with TRBJ2-2, with no clear D. Germline assignment: CDR1 MNHNY and CDR2 SVGAGI (reference sequence). The CDR3 is made up of 12 amino acids. The V end was cut by 5 bases, the J end by 2 bases, with 3 bases between. CDR3 nucleotides: TGTGCCAGCAGTCGTAACACCGGGGAGCTGTTTTTT. It is translated as CASSRNTGELFF.

In DNA form, the CDR3 reads TGCGCCAGCAGCACCGGGACCGCTCAATTCTCCTACGAGCAGTACTTC. Its protein is CASSTGTAQFSYEQYF. The chain links TRBV5-1 to TRBJ2-7, with D perhaps assigned TRBD1 or TRBD2 (5 bases each). The germline CDR1 and CDR2 sequences are SGHRS and YFSETQ. V dropped 4 bases and J dropped 0 bases, with 17 bases sitting between them. This CDR3 region has 16 residues.

CDR3 nucleotides: TGTGCCAGTAACCCCCCTGGTTGGCAGGGGGCCAGGAATGAGCAGTTCTTC. Protein product: CASNPPGWQGARNEQFF. This chain links TRBV19 with TRBJ2-1; 8 nucleotides align to TRBD1. With 7 bases clipped from V and 7 bases from J, the junction kept 18 bases outside the gene matches. The V gene's germline CDR1 is LNHDA and CDR2 SQIVND (reference sequence). The CDR3 runs to 17 residues.

The chain is built from TRBV18 and TRBJ2-5; 9 bases align to TRBD1. Unmatched junction bases numbered 8, after V lost 5 bases and J lost 7 bases. Germline V gene lookup returns CDR1 KGHSH and CDR2 LQKENI. This CDR3 has 14 amino acids. The CDR3 region has the DNA TGTGCCAGCTCATCCTCGGACAGGGGAGGGACCCAGTACTTC. Amino acids: CASSSSDRGGTQYF.

This chain uses TRBV29-1 with TRBJ2-7; D not resolved. This CDR3 spans 12 amino acids. V lost 5 bases and J lost 4, with 12 bases in between. Germline CDR1 and CDR2: SQVTM and ANQGSEA. The CDR3 loop is CSVNPTGYEQYF. CDR3 nucleotides: TGCAGCGTTAACCCGACGGGTTACGAGCAGTACTTC.

The chain has TRBV6-1 and TRBJ2-5; a possible D gene is TRBD2 (5 bases). The CDR3 totals 14 residues. Germline V gene lookup returns CDR1 MNHNS and CDR2 SASEGT. Trimming took off 6 bases at V and 5 bases at J, with 16 bases between the two ends. The CDR3 DNA follows: TGTGCCAGCAGGACAAAGCTTACGGGGGAGACCCAGTACTTC. Translating it yields CASRTKLTGETQYF.

This chain joins TRBV29-1 and TRBJ2-4; D gene ambiguous. Germline V gene data show CDR1 as SQVTM and CDR2 as ANQGSEA. V lost 7 bases, J lost 0 bases, and 7 bases lay in between. CDR3 length: 12 amino acids. In nucleotides, the CDR3 is TGCAGCGCTCTTATAGCCAAAAACATTCAGTACTTC. Residues: CSALIAKNIQYF.

The table lists this clone with a count of one. The chain carries TRBV5-1 and TRBJ2-5; D may be TRBD2 (5 bases). The CDR3 contains 16 residues. Germline loops: CDR1 SGHRS, CDR2 YFSETQ. V was cut by 0 bases and J by 1 base, with 13 bases left in between. The CDR3 here is CASSLDRVGSQETQYF. The CDR3 DNA is TGCGCCAGCAGCTTGGATCGGGTTGGGAGCCAAGAGACCCAGTACTTC.

The chain joins TRBV9 to TRBJ1-4; D gene unclear. Germline CDR1 and CDR2: SGDLS and YYNGEE. CDR3 length: 16 amino acids. V gave up 0 bases and J gave up 0 bases, with 9 bases separating them. CDR3 residues: CASSVGVSTTNEKLFF. CDR3 DNA sequence: TGTGCCAGCAGCGTAGGAGTGTCCACAACTAATGAAAAACTGTTTTTT.

The chain is built from TRBV19 and TRBJ2-3; D unclear. Trimming cost V 7 bases and J 2 bases, with 13 bases left between them. The CDR3 is made up of 14 amino acids. Germline-derived CDR1 and CDR2 are LNHDA and SQIVND (reference sequence). CDR3 in amino acids: CASTPKIPTDTQYF. The CDR3 region has the DNA TGTGCCAGTACCCCTAAAATACCCACAGATACGCAGTATTTT.

The V gene is TRBV28, the J gene TRBJ2-7, with D unclear. V shed 3 bases and J shed 0 bases, with 9 bases lying between them. CDR1 and CDR2 from the germline V gene are MDHEN and SYDVKM. The CDR3 sequence is 14 residues long. The CDR3 spells CASSFIVTSYEQYF. The DNA of the CDR3 is TGTGCCAGCAGTTTCATCGTTACCTCCTACGAGCAGTACTTC.

The gene calls are TRBV6-6 and TRBJ1-5; D is uncertain. The CDR3 is 14 amino acids. V shed 0 bases and J shed 6 bases, with 9 bases lying between them. The germline CDR1 and CDR2 sequences are MNHNY and SVGAGI (reference sequence). The CDR3, as DNA: TGTGCCAGCAGTTACTCGGAGGGTCCTCAGCCCCAGCATTTT. Translation gives CASSYSEGPQPQHF.

CDR3: CASSQEGATNEKLFF. As DNA, the CDR3 is TGTGCCAGCAGCCAGGAGGGCGCAACTAATGAAAAACTGTTTTTT. The V and J genes are TRBV9 and TRBJ1-4; D is uncertain. The germline V gene has CDR1 SGDLS and CDR2 YYNGEE. There are 15 residues in the CDR3. The germline V and J ends were trimmed by 4 bases and 0 bases, with 10 bases remaining between them. Together with reference TRBV9 and TRBJ1-4, the CDR3 gives the full variable domain: DSGVTQTPKHLITATGQRVTLRCSPRSGDLSVYWYQQSLDQGLQFLIQYYNGEERAKGNILERFSAQQFPDLHSELNLSSLELGDSALYFCASSQEGATNEKLFFGSGTQLSVL.

The chain has TRBV11-2 and TRBJ2-3; D remains unclear. The CDR3 runs to 13 residues. Trimming took 2 bases from V and 1 from J, leaving 4 bases between them. CDR1 is SGHAT and CDR2 is FQNNGV in the germline V gene. The DNA for the CDR3 is TGTGCCAGCAGCTTACGCGGCACAGATACGCAGTATTTT. This gives the protein CASSLRGTDTQYF.

Turning to this clone: The same CDR3 can be traced to other DNA sequences in this sample. The rearrangement joins TRBV6-6 to TRBJ1-5; tentative D call: TRBD1 (6 bases). V lost 2 bases and J 1 base, leaving 9 bases between the germline ends. The length of the CDR3 is 15 residues. Germline CDR1 MNHNY, CDR2 SVGAGI (reference sequence). As DNA, the CDR3 is TGTGCCAGCAGTTACCGACAGGAAAGCAATCAGCCCCAGCATTTT. As protein: CASSYRQESNQPQHF.

V is TRBV30 and J is TRBJ2-1; D may be TRBD1 (5 bases). CDR3 length: 15 residues. V dropped 1 base and J dropped 3 bases, with 13 bases sitting between them. Germline V gene sequence: CDR1 GTSNPN, CDR2 SVGIG (reference sequence). The CDR3 DNA sequence: TGTGCCTGGAGTGCCGGGTCAGGGTACTACAATGAGCAGTTCTTC. It is translated as CAWSAGSGYYNEQFF.

In this sample, this clone turned up a few times. Other DNA sequences of this sample code for an identical CDR3. The chain carries TRBV7-3 and TRBJ2-3; D call uncertain. Germline V gene lookup returns CDR1 SGHTA and CDR2 FQGTGA. This CDR3 comprises 13 residues. The ends were cut back, 2 bases at V and 3 bases at J, with 6 bases in the middle. This chain's CDR3 is CASSLGFTDTQYF. The CDR3 DNA is TGTGCCAGCAGCTTAGGGTTTACAGATACGCAGTATTTT.

CDR3 loop: CASGLGISADTQYF. CDR3 in DNA: TGTGCTAGTGGCCTCGGGATCTCCGCAGATACGCAGTATTTT. V and J are TRBV12-5 and TRBJ2-3; D is possibly TRBD2 (5 bases). The CDR3 covers 14 residues. Deletions cut 6 bases from V and 4 bases from J, with 14 bases between. Germline V gives CDR1 LGHNT, CDR2 FRNRAP.